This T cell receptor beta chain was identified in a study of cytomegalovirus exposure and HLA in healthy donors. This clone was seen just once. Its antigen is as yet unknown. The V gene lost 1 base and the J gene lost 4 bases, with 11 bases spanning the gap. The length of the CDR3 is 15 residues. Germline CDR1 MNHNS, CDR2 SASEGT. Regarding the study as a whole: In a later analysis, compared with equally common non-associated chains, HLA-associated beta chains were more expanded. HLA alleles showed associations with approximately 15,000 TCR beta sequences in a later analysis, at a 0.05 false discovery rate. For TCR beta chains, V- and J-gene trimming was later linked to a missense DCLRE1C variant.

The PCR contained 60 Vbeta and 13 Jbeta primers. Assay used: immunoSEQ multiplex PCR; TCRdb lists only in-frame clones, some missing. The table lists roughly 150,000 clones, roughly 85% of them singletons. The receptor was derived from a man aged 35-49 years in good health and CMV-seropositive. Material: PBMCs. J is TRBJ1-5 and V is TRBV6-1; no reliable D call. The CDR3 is CASSEGSGGNQPQHF. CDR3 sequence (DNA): TGTGCCAGCAGTGAAGGATCTGGAGGTAATCAGCCCCAGCATTTT.